This TCR beta chain originates from a study of CD8+CD57+ T cells in acquired aplastic anemia. Study background: Sorted CD4+ and CD8+ cells gave a mean 3.2 ug DNA, range 0.2 to 27.4 ug.

As concerns this clonotype: Its target is not known.

The study's findings and limits: Patients and controls shared twenty-nine CD8+ CDR3 sequences.

CDR3 size: 13 residues. J gave up 7 bases and V 5 bases, and 5 bases lay outside the gene matches. Looked up from germline, CDR1 is SNHLY and CDR2 is FYNNEI. The template used for profiling TCR beta VDJ and CDR3 was genomic DNA. MiXCR was run by TCRdb on the reads, yielding one entry per CDR3 protein. Of some 200,000 distinct CDR3 sequences in the sample, over 40% were seen once. CD8+CD57+ cell expansion had been shown by flow cytometry in patients chosen for sequencing. This sequence originates from a human donor with aplastic anemia. The chain carries TRBV2 and TRBJ1-2; 9 nucleotides agree with TRBD1. The sequenced material came from sorted CD4+, CD8+, or CD8+CD57+ T cells (not recorded which) from PBMCs. The CDR3: CASSRRDRAGYTF. CDR3 sequence (DNA): TGTGCCAGCAGTCGCCGGGACAGGGCTGGCTACACCTTC. The complete variable domain, with remaining parts taken from reference TRBV2 and TRBJ1-2, reads EPEVTQTPSHQVTQMGQEVILRCVPISNHLYFYWYRQILGQKVEFLVSFYNNEISEKSEIFDDQFSVERPDGSNFTLKIRSTKLEDSAMYFCASSRRDRAGYTFGSGTRLTVV.